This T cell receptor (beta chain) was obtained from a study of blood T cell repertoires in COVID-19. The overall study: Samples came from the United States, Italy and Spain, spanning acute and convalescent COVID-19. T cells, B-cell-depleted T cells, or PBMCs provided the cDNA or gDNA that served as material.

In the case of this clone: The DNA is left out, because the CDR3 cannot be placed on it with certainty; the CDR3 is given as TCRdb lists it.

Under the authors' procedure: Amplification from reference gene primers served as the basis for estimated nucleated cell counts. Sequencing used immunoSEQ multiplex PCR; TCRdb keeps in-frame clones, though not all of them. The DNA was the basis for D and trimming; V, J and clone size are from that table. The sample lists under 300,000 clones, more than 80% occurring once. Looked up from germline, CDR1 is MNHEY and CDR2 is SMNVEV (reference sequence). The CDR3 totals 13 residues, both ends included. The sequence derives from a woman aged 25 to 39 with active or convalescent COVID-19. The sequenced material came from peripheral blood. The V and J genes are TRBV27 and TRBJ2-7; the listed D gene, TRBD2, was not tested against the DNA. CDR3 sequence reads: CASSSSGGYEQYF.